The 5 T cell receptor beta chains below all came from one sample that was sequenced in a study of blood T cell repertoires in COVID-19. Libraries were prepared by immunoSEQ multiplex PCR; TCRdb keeps only in-frame clonotypes and omits some of them. The repertoire holds approximately 88,000 clones, with around three quarters as singletons. Sequencing used peripheral blood. The receptors were sampled from an elderly woman with active or convalescent COVID-19.

The gene calls are TRBV4-3 and TRBJ1-2, with D hard to call. Trimming pared 0 bases from V and 6 bases from J, leaving 8 bases between. This CDR3 region has 13 residues. The germline V gene encodes CDR1 LGHNA and CDR2 YSLEER. The CDR3 spells CASSQDTVDGYTF. The DNA of the CDR3 is TGCGCCAGCAGCCAAGATACAGTAGATGGCTACACCTTC.

CDR3 coding DNA: TGTGCCAGCAGCCAACAGGGGTGGGACACTGAAGCTTTCTTT. It is translated as CASSQQGWDTEAFF. The chain links TRBV27 to TRBJ1-1; TRBD1 matches at 7 bases. The CDR3 spans 14 residues. The germline V gene has CDR1 MNHEY and CDR2 SMNVEV (reference sequence). Unmatched junction bases numbered 7, after V lost 6 bases and J lost 3 bases.

This chain uses TRBV19 with TRBJ2-1; D is unresolved. Trimming left V 4 bases short and J 3 bases short, with 7 bases between. Germline CDR1 LNHDA, CDR2 SQIVND (reference sequence). The CDR3 has 13 amino acids. The CDR3 loop is CASSNSLYNEQFF. CDR3 bases: TGTGCCAGTAGTAACAGCCTCTACAATGAGCAGTTCTTC.

The sample holds one count of this clone. The chain combines TRBV5-1 with TRBJ2-6; D is unresolved. The germline gives CDR1 SGHRS, CDR2 YFSETQ. The germline V and J ends were trimmed by 0 bases and 0 bases, with 7 bases remaining between them. The CDR3 extends over 16 amino acids. CDR3: CASSLVSGSGANVLTF. In DNA form, the CDR3 reads TGCGCCAGCAGCTTGGTTTCGGGCTCTGGGGCCAACGTCCTGACTTTC.

This clone appeared a single time. V gene TRBV5-4 combines with J gene TRBJ2-3, with 7 bases matching TRBD2. V lost 4 bases and J lost 4; bases outside the gene matches: 3. The CDR3 spans 13 residues. CDR1 and CDR2 from the germline V gene are SGHNT and YYREEE (reference sequence). The DNA for the CDR3 is TGTGCCAGCAGCCAGACTAGCTCAGATACGCAGTATTTT. This codes for CASSQTSSDTQYF.